This T cell receptor beta chain was captured by sequencing in a study of cytomegalovirus exposure and HLA in healthy donors. This clone was picked up one time. Its target is unknown. Study-wide points: Associated with cytomegalovirus, according to the listing, were 150 to 200 TCR beta chains. Most TCR sequences were rare, but some public TCRs occurred in many donors.

With 60 Vbeta and 13 Jbeta primers, the PCR was carried out. The method was immunoSEQ multiplex PCR; TCRdb's version includes in-frame clones alone and lacks a portion of them. Of 150,000 or so clones in the sample, roughly 80% were seen once. Regarding donors, all were healthy bone marrow donors. Nominally healthy donors provided the samples, though records likely missed some immune exposures. Germline loops: CDR1 MDHEN, CDR2 SYDVKM. The V and J ends lost 7 bases and 1 base respectively, with 13 bases between them. This CDR3 has 15 amino acids. This chain uses TRBV28 with TRBJ2-2; TRBD2 is a possible D gene (5 bases). The TCR comes from a middle-aged woman in good health and CMV-seropositive. The sequenced sample was PBMCs. This chain's CDR3 is CASKEGSLNTGELFF. The CDR3 DNA follows: TGTGCCAGCAAAGAGGGCTCTCTGAACACCGGGGAGCTGTTTTTT. Complete variable domain (other parts from reference TRBV28 and TRBJ2-2): DVKVTQSSRYLVKRTGEKVFLECVQDMDHENMFWYRQDPGLGLRLIYFSYDVKMKEKGDIPEGYSVSREKKERFSLILESASTNQTSMYLCASKEGSLNTGELFFGEGSRLTVL.